This TCR beta chain was identified in a study of blood T cell repertoires in COVID-19. Study context: Collection of acute and convalescent COVID-19 samples took place in the United States, Italy and Spain.

This CDR3 has 15 amino acids. The V gene's germline CDR1 is SGHRS and CDR2 YFSETQ. Trimming removed 2 bases at V and 3 bases at J, with 11 bases between. In the authors' workflow: Reference gene primer amplification yielded estimated nucleated cell counts. Sequencing used immunoSEQ multiplex PCR; TCRdb keeps in-frame clones, though not all of them. V, J and clone size derive from that table, while D and trimming were established from the DNA sequence. In the table there are roughly 190,000 clones, around 80% of which are singletons. The clonotype was recovered from a woman aged 50 to 60 with acute or convalescent COVID-19. The material sequenced was peripheral blood. This chain uses TRBV5-1 with TRBJ1-4; D remains ambiguous. CDR3 nucleotides: TGCGCCAGCAGCTTAGGAGTTTCCCCTAATGAAAAACTGTTTTTT. It is translated as CASSLGVSPNEKLFF.